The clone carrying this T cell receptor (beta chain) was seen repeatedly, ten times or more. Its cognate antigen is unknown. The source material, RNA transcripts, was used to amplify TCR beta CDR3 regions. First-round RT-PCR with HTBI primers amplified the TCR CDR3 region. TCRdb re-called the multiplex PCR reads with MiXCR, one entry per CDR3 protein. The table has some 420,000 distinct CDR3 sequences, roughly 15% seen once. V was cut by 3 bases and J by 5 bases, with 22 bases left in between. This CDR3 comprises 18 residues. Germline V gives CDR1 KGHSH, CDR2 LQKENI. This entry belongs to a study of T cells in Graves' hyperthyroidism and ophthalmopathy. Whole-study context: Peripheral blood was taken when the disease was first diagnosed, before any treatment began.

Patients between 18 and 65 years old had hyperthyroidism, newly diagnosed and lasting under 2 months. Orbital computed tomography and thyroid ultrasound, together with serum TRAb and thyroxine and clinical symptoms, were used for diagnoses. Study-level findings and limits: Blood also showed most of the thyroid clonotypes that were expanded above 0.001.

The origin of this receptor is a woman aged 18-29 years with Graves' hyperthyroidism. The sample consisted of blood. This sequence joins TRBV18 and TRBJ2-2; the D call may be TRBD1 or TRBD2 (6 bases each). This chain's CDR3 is CASSPISRQDAGTGELFF. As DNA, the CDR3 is TGTGCCAGCTCACCCATCTCAAGACAGGACGCGGGGACCGGGGAGCTGTTTTTT.